This T cell receptor beta chain emerged from a study of T cells in Graves' hyperthyroidism and ophthalmopathy. Study background: Prior to any treatment, at the point of initial diagnosis, peripheral blood was collected.

The study excluded patients with uncontrolled infection, other autoimmune disease, pregnancy or lactation. Based on clinical symptoms, serum thyroxine and TRAb, thyroid ultrasound and orbital computed tomography, diagnoses were reached. The CDR3 extends over 15 amino acids. Amplification of TCR beta CDR3 regions was performed using RNA transcripts as template. Researchers ran a first-round RT-PCR on the TCR CDR3 using the HTBI primer set. Each CDR3 protein gets one entry after TCRdb re-called the multiplex PCR reads with MiXCR. The sample has over 500,000 distinct CDR3 sequences; roughly a sixth are singletons. As concerns this clonotype: Its matching antigen is unknown.

Study-wide results and caveats: Blood also showed most of the thyroid clonotypes that were expanded above 0.001.

The receptor was isolated from a woman between 18 and 30 years old with Graves' ophthalmopathy. The chain employs TRBV3-2 and TRBJ2-2; no DNA check was done on the table's D call, TRBD1. TRBV3-2 is reported as a pseudogene. Sequences were obtained from blood. This chain's CDR3 is CASSHTGSRYGELFF. The CDR3 coding sequence is TGTGCCAGCAGCCACACAGGGAGCAGATACGGGGAGCTGTTTTTT.